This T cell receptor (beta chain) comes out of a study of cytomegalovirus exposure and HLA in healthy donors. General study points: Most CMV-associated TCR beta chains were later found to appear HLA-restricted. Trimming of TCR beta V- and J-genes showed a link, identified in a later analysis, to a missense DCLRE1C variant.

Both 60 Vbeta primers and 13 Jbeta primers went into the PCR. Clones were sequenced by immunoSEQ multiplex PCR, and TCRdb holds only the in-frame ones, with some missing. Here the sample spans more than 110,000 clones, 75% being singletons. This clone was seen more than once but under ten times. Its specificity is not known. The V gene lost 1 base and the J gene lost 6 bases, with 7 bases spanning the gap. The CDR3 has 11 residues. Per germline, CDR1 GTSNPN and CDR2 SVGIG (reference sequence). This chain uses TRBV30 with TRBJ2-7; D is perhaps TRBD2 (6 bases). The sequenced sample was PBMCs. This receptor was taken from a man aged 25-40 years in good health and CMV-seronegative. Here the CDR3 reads CAWSAGGEQYF. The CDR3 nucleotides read TGTGCCTGGAGTGCCGGGGGCGAGCAGTACTTC.